This T cell receptor (beta chain) came from a study of cytomegalovirus exposure and HLA in healthy donors. Overall study findings and caveats: TCR beta V segments were, for the most part, productive about 87% or about 30% of the time in an earlier analysis. A later analysis reportedly found that, within productive TCRs, an Asian-associated ancestry cluster had fewer N-insertions than the mean observed across the approximately 700 donors. TCR beta sequences reportedly predicted most subjects' HLA-A and HLA-B alleles accurately.

Healthy bone marrow donors supplied every sample. In the case of this clone: Its antigen is as yet unknown.

It was with 60 Vbeta and 13 Jbeta primers that the PCR ran. Libraries were prepared by immunoSEQ multiplex PCR; TCRdb keeps only in-frame clonotypes and omits some of them. The sample spans 150,000 or so clones; the ten largest clones claim under 2%. The CDR3 runs to 15 residues. Germline-derived CDR1 and CDR2 are SGHRS and YFSETQ. The V segment lost 0 bases and the J segment 7 bases; nucleotides outside the gene matches: 3. Sequencing was performed on PBMCs. This TCR was sampled from a woman aged 45-60 years in good health and CMV-seronegative. The rearrangement uses TRBV5-1 and TRBJ2-2, with TRBD1 matching 10 bases. The CDR3 nucleotides are TGCGCCAGCAGCTTGGGGACAGGGGGAATCGGGGAGCTGTTTTTT. Translation: CASSLGTGGIGELFF. The complete variable domain, with remaining parts taken from reference TRBV5-1 and TRBJ2-2, reads KAGVTQTPRYLIKTRGQQVTLSCSPISGHRSVSWYQQTPGQGLQFLFEYFSETQRNKGNFPGRFSGRQFSNSRSEMNVSTLELGDSALYLCASSLGTGGIGELFFGEGSRLTVL.